The source of this TCR beta chain is a study of CD8 T cell repertoires and HIV-1 epitope variants. Study overall: Each of Twenty-five Gag and Nef epitope peptides stimulated a separate culture. An uncultured baseline aliquot held 1M T cells. Epitopes were three Gag families plus Nef HW9 and YT9. Points from the study as a whole: The TAALDMSHF plasma variant had no responses, unlike KF9 (roughly 5 clonotypes) and HW9 (one).

This clone was recorded once. What it binds is not known. Clones were sequenced by immunoSEQ multiplex PCR, and TCRdb holds only the in-frame ones, with some missing. Here the sample spans about 95,000 clones, roughly four fifths being singletons. CDR3 length: 17 amino acids. CDR1 and CDR2 (germline): SGHRS, YFSETQ. V lost 5 bases, J lost 7 bases, and 15 bases stayed unmatched. Sequencing input: uncultured baseline CD8+ T cells from peripheral blood mononuclear cells (PBMCs). The sequence came from a male donor with HIV. This sequence joins TRBV5-1 and TRBJ2-3; 11 nucleotides match TRBD2. The CDR3 region is CASSFTRGLAVPYTQYF. CDR3 in DNA: TGCGCCAGCAGTTTTACCAGGGGACTAGCGGTCCCATATACGCAGTATTTT.